These 4 T cell receptor beta chains were all obtained from the same sample, sequenced in a study of blood T cell repertoires in COVID-19. The protocol was immunoSEQ multiplex PCR, while the TCRdb copy is restricted to in-frame clones and leaves out a portion. The sample records 25,000 to 35,000 clones, roughly nine tenths being singletons. The sequenced sample consisted of peripheral blood. Receptors originate from a man aged 50-60 years with active COVID-19.

The chain links TRBV5-5 to TRBJ1-1, with a tentative D call TRBD1 (5 bases). The germline V gene has CDR1 SGHKS and CDR2 YYEKEE (reference sequence). This CDR3 is 15 amino acids long. V lost 0 bases and J 3 bases, leaving 12 bases between the germline ends. The CDR3 loop is CASSLVQGSDTEAFF. The DNA for the CDR3 is TGTGCCAGCAGCTTGGTGCAGGGATCGGACACTGAAGCTTTCTTT. The entire variable domain, with the rest obtained from reference TRBV5-5 and TRBJ1-1, is as follows: DAGVTQSPTHLIKTRGQQVTLRCSPISGHKSVSWYQQVLGQGPQFIFQYYEKEERGRGNFPDRFSARQFPNYSSELNVNALLLGDSALYLCASSLVQGSDTEAFFGQGTRLTVV.

This chain joins TRBV6-5 and TRBJ2-5; the D gene is possibly TRBD2 (6 bases). CDR1 is MNHEY and CDR2 is SVGAGI in the germline V gene. V lost 2 bases and J 5 bases, leaving 6 bases between the germline ends. The CDR3 runs 12 residues. The CDR3 sequence is CASSYGGETQYF. DNA for the CDR3: TGTGCCAGCAGTTACGGGGGGGAGACCCAGTACTTC.

The rearrangement uses TRBV6-5 and TRBJ1-4; D is unclear. Trimming took 8 bases from V and 3 from J, leaving 10 bases between them. Germline V gene lookup returns CDR1 MNHEY and CDR2 SVGAGI. This CDR3 has 13 residues. CDR3 residues: CASDTSANEKLFF. As DNA, the CDR3 is TGTGCCAGCGACACGTCGGCTAATGAAAAACTGTTTTTT.

The V and J genes are TRBV19 and TRBJ2-2; 7 bases align to TRBD1. Germline-derived CDR1 and CDR2 are LNHDA and SQIVND (reference sequence). The CDR3 has 16 amino acids. V shed 3 bases, J shed 0 bases, and the junction held 4 bases outside the gene matches. The CDR3 region has the DNA TGTGCCAGTAGTATCCTGGGACAGACGAACACCGGGGAGCTGTTTTTT. Translation gives CASSILGQTNTGELFF.